The sequence of this T cell receptor (beta chain) was determined in a study of T cells in Graves' hyperthyroidism and ophthalmopathy (dated by TCRdb to about 2019). For the study in its entirety: Peripheral blood samples were taken at the time of initial diagnosis, prior to any treatment. TCR V-J signatures able to tell the groups apart were searched for in a discovery cohort of 90 to 100 patients, of whom more than 40 had Graves' ophthalmopathy and 57 had stable Graves' hyperthyroidism. An independent validation cohort of under 20 hyperthyroidism patients and roughly 16 patients who later progressed to ophthalmopathy tested prospective prediction of ophthalmopathy. The 75 to 100 discovery patients were divided at random into training and test sets in a 7:3 ratio. In addition, the study compared T-cell repertoires in thyroid tissue and in blood from six Graves' hyperthyroidism patients. Once sampling was done, hyperthyroidism patients were given methimazole at a starting dose of 30 mg daily, whereas ophthalmopathy patients were given high-dose intravenous methylprednisolone. According to the paper, TCR Vbeta CDR3 sequencing was carried out on roughly 130 peripheral blood samples, which came from over 40 ophthalmopathy, about 75 hyperthyroidism and approximately 17 progressor patients. Study-level results and caveats: Sample size was not statistically predetermined, and investigators were not blinded to group allocation. Most expanded thyroid clonotypes (frequency above 0.001) were also found in blood, which suggests that blood repertoires may mirror thyroid immune responses. Ophthalmopathy was separated from stable hyperthyroidism by a 13 V-J signature model, with approximately 86% sensitivity and about 81% specificity obtained in cross-validation and 80%/75% obtained in testing. In validation, the model predicted progression to ophthalmopathy with roughly 66% sensitivity and 72% to 85% specificity, a median of around six months before onset.

TCR beta CDR3 regions were amplified from RNA transcripts. The TCR CDR3 was subjected to a first round of RT-PCR using the HTBI primer set and the Qiagen OneStep RT-PCR kit. Libraries were constructed in a second round of multiplex PCR, after which size selection and purification were performed. The libraries were sequenced on an Illumina HiSeq2000 using paired-end 100 bp reads. The study's processing was this. SOAPnuke was used to process the raw data, throwing out any read that contained adapters or uncalled bases, had a mean Phred below 15, or lacked an exact constant-primer or identifier match. High-quality paired reads were merged using COPE v1.2.5, and each unique nucleotide sequence was defined as a clonotype. MiTCR v1.1 was used to align clonotypes to the IMGT TRBV, TRBD and TRBJ reference segments. Analysis was restricted to V-J combinations with a frequency above 0.0001, which covered roughly 99% of repertoires. A TCS score was defined as the ratio of F50 (clonal expansion) to E x V (chaos), with BLOSUM62-based TCRdist applied between CDR3 peptides within each V-J. Welch's t-statistics and random forest reduced approximately 520 V-J features to 10 to 15, which were used in a naive Bayes classifier (R e1071). The public sequencing data were trimmed at Q25 with fastp and processed into clonotypes with MiXCR by TCRdb, which kept only in-frame beta chains. Every entry covers one CDR3 protein and lists the most common genes and DNA from its rows. The V and J calls and clone size are TCRdb's, not the authors'. The table for this sample lists hundreds of thousands of distinct CDR3 sequences; under 30% of them were counted only once. Of the sample, 20% to 30% falls within the top ten clones.

This clonotype was recorded at least ten times. Its antigen is currently not known. No clone much larger than this one lies a single base away; base qualities are absent. Hyperthyroidism patients were newly diagnosed, with disease duration under 2 months, and aged 18 to 65 years. The study excluded patients with uncontrolled infections, other autoimmune diseases, pregnancy or lactation. Diagnoses were based on clinical symptoms, serum thyroxine and TRAb, thyroid ultrasound and orbital computed tomography. Blood from progressor patients was collected at the time of first diagnosis with hyperthyroidism, before any ophthalmopathy symptoms had appeared. PBMCs were separated from approximately 9.9 ml of fresh peripheral blood using Ficoll-Paque density gradient centrifugation. Progressor patients were first diagnosed with Graves' hyperthyroidism and then developed ophthalmopathy during follow-up. Total RNA was extracted with Trizol reagent, and quality was checked on an Agilent 2100 Bioanalyzer.

Taken from the germline V gene, the CDR1 and CDR2 loops are KGHDR and SFDVKD. From the cysteine through the phenylalanine, the CDR3 covers 11 amino acids. This entry keeps only the CDR3 DNA: 33 bases, framed from base 1. The junction shows trimming of 7 bases on V and 13 bases on J, and the gene matches do not reach 8 bases of it. The chain uses TRBV24-1 and TRBJ1-1, with 7 middle bases fitting TRBD1. The receptor's source is a man aged 35-49 years with Graves' hyperthyroidism that later progressed to Graves' ophthalmopathy. The sequenced sample was blood. The CDR3 is CATSSGTEDFF. In nucleotides, the sequence is TGTGCCACCAGCTCCGGGACAGAGGATTTCTTT.